The clone carrying this TCR beta chain was observed once. Its antigen remains unidentified. This sample stems from a study of cytomegalovirus exposure and HLA in healthy donors. Study-wide findings and caveats: The authors excluded some V segments, including TRBV6-2 and TRBV6-3, as indistinguishable. Cytomegalovirus association was listed for around 170 TCR beta chains. In an earlier analysis, in some 500 donors, most V segments appeared productive either ~87% or ~30% of the time. The authors reported that TCR beta sequences could predict HLA-A and HLA-B alleles. These predictions were accurate for most subjects in the first cohort.

It was with 60 Vbeta and 13 Jbeta primers that the PCR ran. The assay was immunoSEQ multiplex PCR, and TCRdb's table has in-frame clones only and misses some. This sample has under 150,000 clones, with 55% to 75% found just once. Germline V gene lookup returns CDR1 SGHNT and CDR2 YYREEE (reference sequence). The CDR3 spans 14 residues. Trimming took 4 bases from V and 2 from J; bases not matched to a gene: 6. The sequenced sample was PBMCs. This chain uses TRBV5-4 with TRBJ2-7, with 7 nucleotides matching TRBD1. The TCR sequence derives from a man in his thirties or forties in good health and CMV-seropositive. The CDR3 DNA follows: TGTGCCAGCAGCCTAGGGGACAGCACCTACGAGCAGTACTTC. Translated, it gives CASSLGDSTYEQYF.